This entry lists 18 T cell receptor beta chains sequenced from one sample in a study of blood T cell repertoires in COVID-19. Method: immunoSEQ multiplex PCR; TCRdb's copy keeps in-frame clones and lacks some. The sample has hundreds of thousands of clones, around nine tenths seen once. Sequencing was carried out using peripheral blood. The receptors were sampled from an older woman who had recovered from COVID-19.

J is TRBJ2-7 and V is TRBV20-1; TRBD1 aligns across 9 bases. The CDR3 runs to 15 residues. Germline V lookup: CDR1 DFQATT, CDR2 SNEGSKA (reference sequence). V lost 3 bases, J lost 0 bases, and 6 bases stayed unmatched. As DNA, the CDR3 is TGCAGTGCTAGTCCCGGGACAGGGATCTCCTACGAGCAGTACTTC. This translates into CSASPGTGISYEQYF.

In DNA, the CDR3 is TGTGCCAGCAGTGTTAGCGGGGGGGCCTTCGCGAAGACCCAGTACTTC. The encoded protein is CASSVSGGAFAKTQYF. This rearrangement joins TRBV6-1 to TRBJ2-5, with 11 bases that match TRBD2. V gave up 4 bases and J gave up 6 bases; unmatched junction bases: 10. This CDR3 is built from 16 residues. Germline lookup yields CDR1 MNHNS and CDR2 SASEGT.

The chain recombines TRBV3-1 (or the pseudogene TRBV3-2) with TRBJ1-3; D ambiguous. This CDR3 spans 13 amino acids. Germline V CDR1 and CDR2: LGHDT, YNNKEL (reference sequence). With 5 bases removed from V and 3 bases from J, the gap between germline ends came to 8 bases. As DNA, the CDR3 is TGTGCCAGCAGCGAGGGTTATGGAAACACCATATATTTT. Its protein is CASSEGYGNTIYF.

V usage is TRBV15 and J usage is TRBJ2-1; 7 bases line up with TRBD2. The CDR3 spans 13 residues. Germline lookup yields CDR1 LNHNV and CDR2 YYDKDF (reference sequence). The V gene end was trimmed by 7 bases and the J gene end by 7 bases; junction bases not matched to a gene: 7. DNA for the CDR3: TGTGCCACCAATGGGGGGGGAGTGAATGAGCAGTTCTTC. Translated: CATNGGGVNEQFF. Variable domain in full (rest from reference TRBV15 and TRBJ2-1): DAMVIQNPRYQVTQFGKPVTLSCSQTLNHNVMYWYQQKSSQAPKLLFHYYDKDFNNEADTPDNFQSRRPNTSFCFLDIRSPGLGDTAMYLCATNGGGVNEQFFGPGTRLTVL.

V usage is TRBV3-1 (or the pseudogene TRBV3-2) and J usage is TRBJ2-7; TRBD1 agrees at 8 bases. Germline V gene data show CDR1 as LGHDT and CDR2 as YNNKEL (reference sequence). Unmatched junction bases numbered 5, after V lost 4 bases and J lost 6 bases. This CDR3 contains 13 residues. CDR3 sequence: CASSLATGGEQYF. The CDR3 DNA follows: TGTGCCAGCAGCCTAGCAACAGGGGGCGAGCAGTACTTC.

The rearrangement joins TRBV18 to TRBJ1-2; 10 bases map to TRBD1. This CDR3 has 15 amino acids. The V and J ends lost 0 bases and 4 bases, in that order; junction bases with no gene match: 2. From germline, CDR1 is KGHSH and CDR2 LQKENI. The CDR3 protein is CASSPPTGGFYGYTF. DNA for the CDR3: TGTGCCAGCTCACCACCGACAGGGGGCTTCTATGGCTACACCTTC.

The chain uses TRBV5-4 and TRBJ2-5, with unresolved D. V was trimmed by 1 base and J by 3 bases, leaving 10 bases between them. Germline loops: CDR1 SGHNT, CDR2 YYREEE (reference sequence). The CDR3 runs to 14 residues. The CDR3 here is CASSLSLAEETQYF. DNA for the CDR3: TGTGCCAGCAGCTTGTCTCTGGCCGAAGAGACCCAGTACTTC.

The J gene is TRBJ1-2, the V gene TRBV6-5; D is unresolved. Germline lookup yields CDR1 MNHEY and CDR2 SVGAGI. The CDR3 length is 13 residues. V lost 1 base, J lost 4 bases, and 7 bases lay in between. This CDR3 is CASSYWPVYGYTF. As DNA, the CDR3 is TGTGCCAGCAGTTACTGGCCTGTCTATGGCTACACCTTC.

This clone came up once. J is TRBJ2-1 and V is TRBV7-2; 9 bases align to TRBD1. V was clipped by 0 bases and J by 7 bases; unmatched bases: 4. The CDR3 sequence is 15 residues long. Germline CDR1 reads SGHTA; CDR2 reads FQGNSA. The CDR3 DNA sequence: TGTGCCAGCAGCTTAGCTACAGGGGGCTGGAATGAGCAGTTCTTC. It codes for CASSLATGGWNEQFF.

J is TRBJ2-2 and V is TRBV9, with 14 bases aligning to TRBD2. The CDR3 length is 17 residues. Per the germline V gene, CDR1 is SGDLS and CDR2 is YYNGEE. J gave up 5 bases and V 3 bases, and 6 bases lay outside the gene matches. In DNA form, the CDR3 reads TGTGCCAGCAGCGGGTCTAGACTAGCGGGGGGGACCGGGGAGCTGTTTTTT. Protein product: CASSGSRLAGGTGELFF.

This clone occurred a few times. V usage is TRBV9 and J usage is TRBJ1-2; the match to TRBD1 covers 8 bases. Germline V lookup: CDR1 SGDLS, CDR2 YYNGEE. The CDR3 is 16 residues long. The trim removed 2 bases at V and 4 bases at J, leaving 10 bases unmatched. The CDR3 DNA reads TGTGCCAGCAGCGTCAGCAAGGACAGGGATGTCTATGGCTACACCTTC. It specifies CASSVSKDRDVYGYTF.

The chain recombines TRBV19 with TRBJ1-1; 7 nucleotides agree with TRBD1. Unmatched junction bases numbered 13, after V lost 5 bases and J lost 1 base. The germline V gene has CDR1 LNHDA and CDR2 SQIVND (reference sequence). The CDR3 totals 17 residues. CDR3 sequence: CASSYRGPPTTNTEAFF. CDR3 DNA sequence: TGTGCCAGTAGTTACAGGGGTCCCCCCACAACGAACACTGAAGCTTTCTTT.

The count of this clone is one. The V call is TRBV27, the J call TRBJ1-2; D is undetermined. The CDR3 covers 13 residues. V was shortened by 5 bases and J by 6 bases, with 13 bases between the two germline ends. Per the germline V gene, CDR1 is MNHEY and CDR2 is SMNVEV (reference sequence). CDR3 in DNA: TGTGCCAGCAGTACCCTCGGAGTGCATGGCTACACCTTC. Its translation is CASSTLGVHGYTF.

The chain carries TRBV7-6 and TRBJ2-3, with D perhaps TRBD2 (5 bases). Looked up from germline, CDR1 is SGHVS and CDR2 is FNYEAQ. The ends were cut back, 5 bases at V and 6 bases at J, with 6 bases in the middle. This CDR3 region has 11 residues. The CDR3 sequence is CASSRGDTQYF. CDR3 DNA: TGTGCCAGCAGCCGAGGGGATACGCAGTATTTT.

This chain links TRBV7-2 with TRBJ2-7, with TRBD2 matching 8 bases. Germline loops: CDR1 SGHTA, CDR2 FQGNSA. V lost 2 bases, J lost 4 bases, and 7 bases stayed unmatched. This CDR3 spans 15 amino acids. Here the CDR3 reads CASSLQAGGTYEQYF. The CDR3 DNA reads as TGTGCCAGCAGCTTACAGGCGGGGGGTACATACGAGCAGTACTTC.

The chain uses TRBV6-5 and TRBJ1-5; TRBD1 matches at 11 bases. The CDR3 contains 14 residues. Germline assignment: CDR1 MNHEY and CDR2 SVGAGI. V lost 7 bases and J lost 6; bases outside the gene matches: 5. This CDR3 reads CASKGQGASQPQHF. The CDR3 DNA sequence: TGTGCCAGCAAAGGACAGGGGGCTAGTCAGCCCCAGCATTTT.

The gene calls are TRBV11-2 and TRBJ1-5; possibly TRBD1 for D (5 bases). CDR1 SGHAT and CDR2 FQNNGV come from the germline V gene. The ends were cut back, 4 bases at V and 4 bases at J, with 8 bases in the middle. CDR3 length equals 13 residues. In DNA, the CDR3 is TGTGCCAGCAGCTCGAGACAGAATCAGCCCCAGCATTTT. Translating gives CASSSRQNQPQHF.

V is TRBV7-6 and J is TRBJ2-7; the D gene is possibly TRBD1 (5 bases). V lost 5 bases to trimming and J lost 6 bases, with 11 bases between them. The length of the CDR3 is 12 residues. Germline V lookup: CDR1 SGHVS, CDR2 FNYEAQ. The CDR3 DNA reads as TGTGCCAGCAGCCCACGAAGGGGCGAGCAGTACTTC. Translated: CASSPRRGEQYF.